The subject of this entry is one T cell receptor (beta chain). Both 60 Vbeta primers and 13 Jbeta primers went into the PCR. Repertoires were generated with immunoSEQ multiplex PCR, while TCRdb's copy carries only in-frame clones and drops some. The sample includes 210,000 or so clones, 76% of them seen just once. The data belong to a study of cytomegalovirus exposure and HLA in healthy donors. This CDR3 spans 15 amino acids. The V and J ends lost 6 bases and 6 bases, in that order; junction bases with no gene match: 10. CDR1 and CDR2 from the germline V gene are ENHRY and SYGVKD. This clonotype was sampled from a man aged 18 to 35 in good health and CMV-seronegative. Sequenced material: PBMCs. J is TRBJ2-7 and V is TRBV10-3; TRBD2 agrees at 11 bases. In DNA, the CDR3 is TGTGCCATCAGGGGAAATAGCGGGAGGGCGATCGAGCAGTACTTC. Protein sequence: CAIRGNSGRAIEQYF.